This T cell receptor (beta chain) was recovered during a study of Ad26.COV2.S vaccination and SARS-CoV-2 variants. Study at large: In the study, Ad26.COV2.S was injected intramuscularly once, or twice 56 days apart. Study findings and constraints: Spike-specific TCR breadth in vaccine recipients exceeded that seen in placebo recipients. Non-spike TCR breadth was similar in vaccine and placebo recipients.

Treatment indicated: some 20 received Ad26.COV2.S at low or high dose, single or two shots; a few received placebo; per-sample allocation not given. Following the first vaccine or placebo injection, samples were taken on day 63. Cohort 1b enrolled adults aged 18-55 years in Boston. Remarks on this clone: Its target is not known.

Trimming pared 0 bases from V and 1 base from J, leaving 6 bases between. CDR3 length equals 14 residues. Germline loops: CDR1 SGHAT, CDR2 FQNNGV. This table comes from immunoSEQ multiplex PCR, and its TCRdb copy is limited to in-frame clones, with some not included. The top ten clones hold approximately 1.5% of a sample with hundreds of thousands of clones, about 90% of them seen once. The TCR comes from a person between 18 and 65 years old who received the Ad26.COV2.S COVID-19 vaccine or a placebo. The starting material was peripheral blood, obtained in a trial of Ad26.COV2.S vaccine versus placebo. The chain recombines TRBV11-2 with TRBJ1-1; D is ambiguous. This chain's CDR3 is CASSLEVANTEAFF. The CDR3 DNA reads TGTGCCAGCAGCTTAGAAGTGGCGAACACTGAAGCTTTCTTT.